This is a list of T cell receptor beta chains from one sample in a study of blood T cell repertoires in COVID-19. Measured with immunoSEQ multiplex PCR; TCRdb has only the in-frame clones, and not every one. Of about 480,000 clones in the sample, 70% to 90% were seen once. Specimen: PBMCs or T cells enriched from blood (not recorded which). The receptors come from a woman aged 40-49 years who had recovered from COVID-19. CDR3s include the opening cysteine and the closing phenylalanine or tryptophan. The D gene is left open where the match is weak. Expanded clones get a size class; other rows say once, few or many, or leave the size out.

14	TRBV2	TRBD1	.	TRBJ1-6	TGTGCCAGCAGAAACACAGGGGGAGATTCACCCCTCCACTTT	CASRNTGGDSPLHF
13	TRBV6-2/TRBV6-3	.	.	TRBJ1-1	TGTGCCAGCAGTTTTAGGGGGAGAACTGAAGCTTTCTTT	CASSFRGRTEAFF
20	TRBV4-3	TRBD2	.	TRBJ2-7	TGCGCCAGCAGCAAATATGCTGGGTTCGGGGGAGCGGGAGACGCCTACGAGCAGTACTTC	CASSKYAGFGGAGDAYEQYF
13	TRBV5-1	TRBD1	.	TRBJ2-5	TGCGCCAGCAAGCCAGGGGGTCAAGAGACCCAGTACTTC	CASKPGGQETQYF
15	TRBV7-6	.	.	TRBJ1-4	TGTGCCAGCAGCTTAGGAGGGGGAATTAGTGAAAAACTGTTTTTT	CASSLGGGISEKLFF
14	TRBV7-2	.	.	TRBJ1-1	TGTGCCAGCAGCTTAGCCACAGGGAACGCTGAAGCTTTCTTT	CASSLATGNAEAFF
16	TRBV24-1	TRBD1	.	TRBJ2-1	TGTGCCACCAGTGATCCCGAAGCCCGGGACAGAAATGAGCAGTTCTTC	CATSDPEARDRNEQFF
13	TRBV6-5	TRBD1	.	TRBJ2-7	TGTGCCAGCAGCGCCGGGACAGTGGGACCCCGTGCCTTC	CASSAGTVGPRAF
16	TRBV11-2	.	.	TRBJ1-1	TGTGCCAGCAGACACCCCGGGATTAAAATGAACACTGAAGCTTTCTTT	CASRHPGIKMNTEAFF
16	TRBV13	TRBD2	.	TRBJ2-3	TGTGCCAGCAGCTTCCGGTGGCTAGCGGGCACAGATACGCAGTATTTT	CASSFRWLAGTDTQYF
16	TRBV4-3	TRBD2	.	TRBJ2-2	TGCGCCAGCAGCCAAGAGACTAGCGGGATTGACGGGGAGCTGTTTTTT	CASSQETSGIDGELFF
15	TRBV27	.	.	TRBJ2-4	TGTGCCAGCAGTTTTAATCGGGGGTCCGGAAACATTCAGTACTTC	CASSFNRGSGNIQYF
14	TRBV28	.	.	TRBJ1-2	TGTGCCAGCAGCTCCTCGGCAGTCGGGTACGGCTACACCTTC	CASSSSAVGYGYTF
12	TRBV24-1	.	.	TRBJ2-1	TGTGCCACCAGTGCGACAGGTGCGGTGCAGTTCTTC	CATSATGAVQFF
16	TRBV18	.	.	TRBJ1-1	TGTGCCAGCTCACCCTCGTCCCAGGGTACGAACACTGAAGCTTTCTTT	CASSPSSQGTNTEAFF
17	TRBV24-1	TRBD1	.	TRBJ1-5	TGTGCCACCAGTGATGGGACAGGTCTGTATAGCAATCAGCCCCAGCATTTT	CATSDGTGLYSNQPQHF
14	TRBV7-2	.	.	TRBJ2-7	TGTGCCAGCAGCTTCGACAGGTACTCCTACGAGCAGTACTTC	CASSFDRYSYEQYF
15	TRBV5-5	.	.	TRBJ2-2	TGTGCCAGCAGCTTAACAGGTTTTTCGACCGGGGAGCTGTTTTTT	CASSLTGFSTGELFF
15	TRBV11-2	TRBD1	.	TRBJ1-2	TGTGCCAGCAGCTTAACAGGAGGGGGCTCCTATGGCTACACCTTC	CASSLTGGGSYGYTF
16	TRBV6-5	.	.	TRBJ2-2	TGTGCCAGCAGTTATGCAGGGTTCGCGAACACCGGGGAGCTGTTTTTT	CASSYAGFANTGELFF
14	TRBV6-4	.	.	TRBJ2-3	TGTGCCAGCTACCCTAGGGGGTTGAATGATACGCAGTATTTT	CASYPRGLNDTQYF
13	TRBV19	.	.	TRBJ2-1	TGTGCCAGTAGTATGAGCGCCATGAAGGAGCAGTTCTTC	CASSMSAMKEQFF
14	TRBV3-1/TRBV3-2	TRBD1	.	TRBJ1-2	TGTGCCAGCAGCCGAGGACAGGAGAACTATGGCTACACCTTC	CASSRGQENYGYTF
13	TRBV19	.	.	TRBJ2-3	TGTGCCAGTAGGCAGGGGAGCACAGATACGCAGTATTTT	CASRQGSTDTQYF
14	TRBV6-6	TRBD1	few	TRBJ1-5	TGTGCCAGCAACCACGGACAGGTTAATCAGCCCCAGCATTTT	CASNHGQVNQPQHF
16	TRBV10-3	TRBD1	.	TRBJ1-2	TGTGCCATCAGCCCCCGGGACAGGACTTCACTAGCTGGCTACACCTTC	CAISPRDRTSLAGYTF
18	TRBV7-2	.	.	TRBJ2-3	TGTGCCAGCAGCCTCACCGGCATGAAAAGGGGCTTGACAGATACGCAGTATTTT	CASSLTGMKRGLTDTQYF
15	TRBV7-9	TRBD1	.	TRBJ1-4	TGTGCCAGCAGACCAGGACAGGCGAATAATGAAAAACTGTTTTTT	CASRPGQANNEKLFF
13	TRBV7-9	.	.	TRBJ1-1	TGTGCCAGCAGCCCCCAAGGGGGTGATGAAGCTTTCTTT	CASSPQGGDEAFF
18	TRBV9	TRBD2	.	TRBJ2-5	TGTGCCAGCAGCTCCCGGACTAGCGGGAGTGGTTCCCAAGAGACCCAGTACTTC	CASSSRTSGSGSQETQYF
12	TRBV7-9	.	.	TRBJ1-1	TGTGCCAGCAGCTCGACAGGTTACGAAGCTTTCTTT	CASSSTGYEAFF
16	TRBV3-1/TRBV3-2	TRBD2	.	TRBJ2-7	TGTGCCAGCAGCCCCGGACTAGCGGGTATCCGCGGCGAGCAGTACTTC	CASSPGLAGIRGEQYF
12	TRBV27	TRBD2	.	TRBJ2-7	TGTGCCAGCAGTACGGGACTAAACGAGCAGTACTTC	CASSTGLNEQYF
16	TRBV25-1	TRBD2	.	TRBJ2-4	TGTGCCAGCAGTTCACTAGCGGGAGGATCACAAAACATTCAGTACTTC	CASSSLAGGSQNIQYF
15	TRBV11-3	TRBD2	.	TRBJ2-2	TGTGCCAGCAGCCCCCGCAGCGGGAGCTTCGGGGAGCTGTTTTTT	CASSPRSGSFGELFF
15	TRBV2	.	.	TRBJ1-1	TGTGCCAGCAGTGAAGCGGCAGGGGAAGACACTGAAGCTTTCTTT	CASSEAAGEDTEAFF
13	TRBV2	.	.	TRBJ2-1	TGTGCCAGCAGCGGGGATTCCTACAATGAGCAGTTCTTC	CASSGDSYNEQFF
15	TRBV4-3	TRBD2	.	TRBJ2-7	TGCGCCAGCAGCCAAGACTGGCGGGAGATCTACGAGCAGTACTTC	CASSQDWREIYEQYF
14	TRBV19	TRBD1	.	TRBJ1-6	TGTGCCAGTACTTTTGGACAGGGTAATTCACCCCTCCACTTT	CASTFGQGNSPLHF
13	TRBV6-5	.	.	TRBJ1-2	TGTGCCAGCAGTTATGACTTAAACTATGGCTACACCTTC	CASSYDLNYGYTF
15	TRBV28	.	.	TRBJ1-5	TGTGCCAGCAGTCCTGGGAAAGGGGCGAGACAGCCCCAGCATTTT	CASSPGKGARQPQHF
13	TRBV21-1	.	.	TRBJ1-2	TGTGCCAGCCCCCAGGTGGTGGTGGATGGCTACACCTTC	CASPQVVVDGYTF
19	TRBV6-2/TRBV6-3	TRBD2	.	TRBJ2-2	TGTGCCAGCAGTTATGAGCAGAGACTAGCTCTGCGAGACACCGGGGAGCTGTTTTTT	CASSYEQRLALRDTGELFF
14	TRBV7-2	.	.	TRBJ2-1	TGTGCCAGCAGCTTAGTCTCCGGCTACAATGAGCAGTTCTTC	CASSLVSGYNEQFF